Listed below are T cell receptor beta chains from one sample, sequenced in a study of T cell changes during pregnancy in multiple sclerosis. Here immunoSEQ multiplex PCR was the method, and the copy in TCRdb shows in-frame clones only, minus some. Of 30,000 to 35,000 clones listed, about 88% are singletons. Sample: CD8+ T cells from peripheral blood mononuclear cells, taken in the second trimester of pregnancy. The receptors stem from a female donor with multiple sclerosis, enrolled in a pregnancy study. The CDR3 runs from the conserved cysteine through the conserved F or W. The order of the fields is CDR3 DNA, CDR3 protein, clone size, D gene, V gene, J gene. A D gene is named only where the DNA matches it firmly. Part of the rows lack a size; the others show once, few, many or a class for expanded clones.

DNA: TGCGCCAGCAGCCAAGATAATGAAGGACTAGCGGAATATTACACCGGGGAGCTGTTTTTT; CDR3: CASSQDNEGLAEYYTGELFF; size: .; D: TRBD2; V: TRBV4-3; J: TRBJ2-2
DNA: TGCAGCGTTGAAGACAGCGGGGTCGACGAGCAGTACTTC; CDR3: CSVEDSGVDEQYF; size: .; D: TRBD2; V: TRBV29-1; J: TRBJ2-7
DNA: TGTGCCAGCAGTTACCACAATCGACAGGAAAACTATGGCTACACCTTC; CDR3: CASSYHNRQENYGYTF; size: .; D: .; V: TRBV6-6; J: TRBJ1-2
DNA: TGCGCCAGCAGCCAGGGACTAGCGGGAGCAGATACGCAGTATTTT; CDR3: CASSQGLAGADTQYF; size: .; D: TRBD2; V: TRBV4-3; J: TRBJ2-3
DNA: TGTGCCAGCAGTCGAGGTTGGCCAGGGAACTATGGCTACACCTTC; CDR3: CASSRGWPGNYGYTF; size: .; D: .; V: TRBV7-9; J: TRBJ1-2
DNA: TGTGCCAGCAGCTTGACTCGTGACAGGGGGCTTTACGAGCAGTACTTC; CDR3: CASSLTRDRGLYEQYF; size: .; D: TRBD1; V: TRBV5-5; J: TRBJ2-7
DNA: TGTGCCAGCAGTGATCGGGGCAGGGGGCCGGGGGAGACCCAGTACTTC; CDR3: CASSDRGRGPGETQYF; size: .; D: TRBD1; V: TRBV25-1; J: TRBJ2-5
DNA: TGCGCCAGCAGCCACGGACAGGGGGCAGGTCAGCCCCAGCATTTT; CDR3: CASSHGQGAGQPQHF; size: once; D: TRBD1; V: TRBV4-3; J: TRBJ1-5
DNA: TGTGCCAGCAGTTTGGGACAGGGCCAAGAGACCCAGTACTTC; CDR3: CASSLGQGQETQYF; size: .; D: TRBD1; V: TRBV28; J: TRBJ2-5
DNA: TGCGCCAGCAGCCAAGGACAGGGGTGGGCTGAAAAACTGTTTTTT; CDR3: CASSQGQGWAEKLFF; size: few; D: TRBD1; V: TRBV4-3; J: TRBJ1-4
DNA: TGCGCCAGCAGCCAAGATGGCGGGAACTACAATGAGCAGTTCTTC; CDR3: CASSQDGGNYNEQFF; size: .; D: .; V: TRBV4-1; J: TRBJ2-1
DNA: TGTGCCAGCAGTGACACTAACACCGGGGAGCTGTTTTTT; CDR3: CASSDTNTGELFF; size: .; D: .; V: TRBV6-4; J: TRBJ2-2
DNA: TGTGCCAGTAGTATGTACCAGGGGGACTACGAGCAGTACTTC; CDR3: CASSMYQGDYEQYF; size: .; D: TRBD1; V: TRBV19; J: TRBJ2-7
DNA: TGCGCCAGCAGCCAAGACACCGGGGGTCGCCACTACGAGCAGTACTTC; CDR3: CASSQDTGGRHYEQYF; size: .; D: .; V: TRBV4-1; J: TRBJ2-7
DNA: TGTGCCAGCAGCGGTGGAACAGGCTTTAGCTCCTACGAGCAGTACTTC; CDR3: CASSGGTGFSSYEQYF; size: once; D: .; V: TRBV7-8; J: TRBJ2-7
DNA: TGCGCCAGCAGCCAAGATCAGGCAGGGGGATTATACGAGCAGTACTTC; CDR3: CASSQDQAGGLYEQYF; size: .; D: TRBD1; V: TRBV4-3; J: TRBJ2-7
DNA: TGCAGCGTTGACGTTAGCGGGAGTGAAGTATCCTACGAGCAGTACTTC; CDR3: CSVDVSGSEVSYEQYF; size: few; D: TRBD2; V: TRBV29-1; J: TRBJ2-7
DNA: TGCAGCGTTGAAGAAAAAGGGCTAGCGGGAGAAACTATTTACAATGAGCAGTTCTTC; CDR3: CSVEEKGLAGETIYNEQFF; size: .; D: TRBD2; V: TRBV29-1; J: TRBJ2-1
DNA: TGTGCCAGCAGCATGACAGGGGAAGGCTTCGAAGCTTTCTTT; CDR3: CASSMTGEGFEAFF; size: once; D: TRBD1; V: TRBV6-5; J: TRBJ1-1
DNA: TGTGCCAGCAGCGCAGGGGGCGGTGAGCAGTTCTTC; CDR3: CASSAGGGEQFF; size: .; D: TRBD1; V: TRBV9; J: TRBJ2-1
DNA: TGTGCCAGCAGCTTGGGTATCCGGCTAGCCCCAGATACGCAGTATTTT; CDR3: CASSLGIRLAPDTQYF; size: .; D: .; V: TRBV11-2; J: TRBJ2-3